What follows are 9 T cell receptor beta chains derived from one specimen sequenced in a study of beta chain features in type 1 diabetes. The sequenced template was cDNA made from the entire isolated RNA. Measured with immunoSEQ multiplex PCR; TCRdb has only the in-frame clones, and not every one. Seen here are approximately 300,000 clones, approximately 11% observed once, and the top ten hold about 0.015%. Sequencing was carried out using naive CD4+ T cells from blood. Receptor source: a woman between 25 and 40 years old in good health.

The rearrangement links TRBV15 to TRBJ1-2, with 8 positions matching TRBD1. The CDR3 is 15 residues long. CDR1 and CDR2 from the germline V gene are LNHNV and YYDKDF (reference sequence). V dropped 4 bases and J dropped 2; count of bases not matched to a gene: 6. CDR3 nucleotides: TGTGCCACCAGCAAACCGGACAGGGCGAACTATGGCTACACCTTC. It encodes CATSKPDRANYGYTF.

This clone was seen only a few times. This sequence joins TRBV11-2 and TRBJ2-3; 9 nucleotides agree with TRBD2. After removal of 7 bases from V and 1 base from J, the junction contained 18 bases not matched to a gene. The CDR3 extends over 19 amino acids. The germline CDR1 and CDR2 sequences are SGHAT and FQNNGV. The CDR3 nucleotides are TGTGCCAGCACCCCAGACCCCCTAGCGGGACGAACCGGCACAGATACGCAGTATTTT. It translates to CASTPDPLAGRTGTDTQYF.

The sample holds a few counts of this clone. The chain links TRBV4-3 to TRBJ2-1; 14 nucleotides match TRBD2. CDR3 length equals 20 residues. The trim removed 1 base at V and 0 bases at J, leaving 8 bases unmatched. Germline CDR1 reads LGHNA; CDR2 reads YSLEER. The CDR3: CASSQVPTSGRESSYNEQFF. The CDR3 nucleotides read TGCGCCAGCAGCCAAGTTCCGACTAGCGGGAGGGAGAGCTCCTACAATGAGCAGTTCTTC.

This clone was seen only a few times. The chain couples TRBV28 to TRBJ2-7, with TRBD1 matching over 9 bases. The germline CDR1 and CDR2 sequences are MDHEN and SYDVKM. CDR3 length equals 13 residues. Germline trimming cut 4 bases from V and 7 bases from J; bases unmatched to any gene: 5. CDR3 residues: CASSSPDRGEQYF. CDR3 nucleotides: TGTGCCAGCAGTTCCCCGGACAGGGGTGAGCAGTACTTC.

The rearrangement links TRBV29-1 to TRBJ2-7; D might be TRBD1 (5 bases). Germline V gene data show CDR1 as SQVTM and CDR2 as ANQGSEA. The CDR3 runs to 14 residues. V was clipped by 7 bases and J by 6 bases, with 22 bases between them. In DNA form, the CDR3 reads TGCAGCGCTGTTGATTCAGGGCTATCTCCCGAGCAGTACTTC. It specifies CSAVDSGLSPEQYF.

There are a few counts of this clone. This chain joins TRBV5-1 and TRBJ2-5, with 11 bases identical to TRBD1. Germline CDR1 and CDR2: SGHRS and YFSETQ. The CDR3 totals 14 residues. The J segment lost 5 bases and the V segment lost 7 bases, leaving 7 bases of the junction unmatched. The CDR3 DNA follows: TGCGCCAGCGGGACAGGGGGACTTTGGGAGACCCAGTACTTC. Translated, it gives CASGTGGLWETQYF.

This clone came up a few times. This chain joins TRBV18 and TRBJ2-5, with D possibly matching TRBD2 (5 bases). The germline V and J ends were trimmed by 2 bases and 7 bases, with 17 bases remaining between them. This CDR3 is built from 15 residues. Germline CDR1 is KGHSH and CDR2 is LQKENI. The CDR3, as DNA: TGTGCCAGCTCACCATCTAGCACGCCCCGCCGGACCCAGTACTTC. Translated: CASSPSSTPRRTQYF.

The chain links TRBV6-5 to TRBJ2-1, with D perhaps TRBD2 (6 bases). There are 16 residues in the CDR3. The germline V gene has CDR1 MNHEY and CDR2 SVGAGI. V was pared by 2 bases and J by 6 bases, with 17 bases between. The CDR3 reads CASSYLMWEVSNEQFF. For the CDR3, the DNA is TGTGCCAGCAGTTACCTTATGTGGGAGGTCTCCAATGAGCAGTTCTTC.

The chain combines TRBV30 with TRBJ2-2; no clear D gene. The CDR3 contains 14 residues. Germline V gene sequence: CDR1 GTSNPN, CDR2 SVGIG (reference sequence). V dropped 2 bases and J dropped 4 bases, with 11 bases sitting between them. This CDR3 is CAWSKALSTGELFF. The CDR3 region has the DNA TGTGCCTGGAGTAAAGCCCTGAGCACCGGGGAGCTGTTTTTT.